A single sample is the source of the 32 T cell receptor beta chains below, sequenced in a study of Tregs in tolerant kidney transplant recipients. Profiling relied on immunoSEQ multiplex PCR, and the TCRdb table lists in-frame clones only, not all of them. The sample has tens of thousands of clones; around 93% are singletons. The sequences come from Tregs from blood, collected before the transplant. These receptors were obtained from a human donor who received a combined kidney and bone marrow transplant.

The J gene is TRBJ1-5, the V gene TRBV6-1; 7 positions agree with TRBD1. V shed 6 bases, J shed 3 bases, and the junction held 5 bases outside the gene matches. The CDR3 contains 14 residues. Germline V gene lookup returns CDR1 MNHNS and CDR2 SASEGT. The CDR3 DNA reads TGTGCCAGCAGGAAGGGGGCGGACAATCAGCCCCAGCATTTT. It specifies CASRKGADNQPQHF.

In DNA, the CDR3 is TGTGCCAGCAGCGCGGGGGCCTCCTTTGGCACTGAAGCTTTCTTT. Translated: CASSAGASFGTEAFF. The chain combines TRBV5-6 with TRBJ1-1, with a weak D call TRBD1 (6 bases). CDR3 length equals 15 residues. The germline V and J ends were trimmed by 4 bases and 4 bases, with 17 bases remaining between them. Germline CDR1 and CDR2: SGHDT and YYEEEE.

The chain couples TRBV9 to TRBJ1-2; no firm D call. Germline CDR1 reads SGDLS; CDR2 reads YYNGEE. This CDR3 is 14 amino acids long. Trimming cost V 2 bases and J 2 bases, with 10 bases left between them. Written as DNA, the CDR3 is TGTGCCAGCAGCGTCCTGGACGGGAACTATGGCTACACCTTC. Translated: CASSVLDGNYGYTF.

The CDR3 protein is CAWSLTGGTQYF. The CDR3, as DNA: TGTGCCTGGAGTCTGACAGGGGGGACCCAGTACTTC. The chain joins TRBV30 to TRBJ2-5, with 9 bases lining up with TRBD1. Unmatched junction bases numbered 2, after V lost 2 bases and J lost 7 bases. The CDR3 is 12 amino acids. CDR1 is GTSNPN and CDR2 is SVGIG in the germline V gene (reference sequence). The full variable domain, its missing parts supplied by reference TRBV30 and TRBJ2-5, is SQTIHQWPATLVQPVGSPLSLECTVEGTSNPNLYWYRQAAGRGLQLLFYSVGIGQISSEVPQNLSASRPQDRQFILSSKKLLLSDSGFYLCAWSLTGGTQYFGPGTRLLVL.

V usage is TRBV2 and J usage is TRBJ2-1; TRBD2 aligns across 7 bases. Germline-derived CDR1 and CDR2 are SNHLY and FYNNEI. With 8 bases clipped from V and 5 bases from J, the junction kept 9 bases outside the gene matches. The CDR3 sequence is 14 residues long. The CDR3 loop reads CASSPGTTNNEQFF. CDR3 coding DNA: TGTGCCAGCTCACCCGGGACTACAAACAATGAGCAGTTCTTC.

This chain connects TRBV29-1 to TRBJ2-1; a weak D match, TRBD2 (5 bases). CDR1 is SQVTM, CDR2 ANQGSEA, per germline. The V gene lost 7 bases and the J gene lost 1 base, with 26 bases spanning the gap. The CDR3 runs to 18 residues. This chain's CDR3 is CSGKIGFLSGLSYNEQFF. DNA of the CDR3: TGCAGCGGCAAAATAGGGTTCCTGTCGGGATTATCCTACAATGAGCAGTTCTTC.

V gene TRBV6-1 combines with J gene TRBJ2-7; D is unclear. V lost 3 bases and J 6 bases, leaving 12 bases between the germline ends. Germline CDR1 MNHNS, CDR2 SASEGT. The CDR3 sequence is 13 residues long. This CDR3 is CASSERFRSEQYF. CDR3 nucleotide sequence: TGTGCCAGCAGTGAGAGGTTTAGGAGCGAGCAGTACTTC.

This chain uses TRBV5-1 with TRBJ2-5; D is ambiguous. Per the germline V gene, CDR1 is SGHRS and CDR2 is YFSETQ. This CDR3 is 16 amino acids long. V was trimmed by 0 bases and J by 0 bases, leaving 12 bases between them. The CDR3 DNA follows: TGCGCCAGCAGCTTGGGGGCTATTTCAAACCAAGAGACCCAGTACTTC. Protein: CASSLGAISNQETQYF.

The rearrangement joins TRBV7-9 to TRBJ1-6; D ambiguous. Germline V gives CDR1 SEHNR, CDR2 FQNEAQ (reference sequence). The CDR3 is made up of 16 amino acids. V gave up 3 bases and J gave up 8 bases, with 17 bases separating them. The CDR3 DNA follows: TGTGCCAGCAGCTTCGGACTGCCGGTGGGCGATTCACCCCTCCACTTT. Translation: CASSFGLPVGDSPLHF. The complete variable domain, with remaining parts taken from reference TRBV7-9 and TRBJ1-6, reads DTGVSQNPRHKITKRGQNVTFRCDPISEHNRLYWYRQTLGQGPEFLTYFQNEAQLEKSRLLSDRFSAERPKGSFSTLEIQRTEQGDSAMYLCASSFGLPVGDSPLHFGNGTRLTVT.

This chain links TRBV28 with TRBJ1-3; D not resolved. The CDR3 contains 16 residues. Trimming left V 1 base short and J 0 bases short, with 10 bases between. The V gene's germline CDR1 is MDHEN and CDR2 SYDVKM. CDR3 sequence (DNA): TGTGCCAGCAGTTTATACGGGATCGGCTCTGGAAACACCATATATTTT. Translating it yields CASSLYGIGSGNTIYF.

The gene calls are TRBV6-1 and TRBJ1-4, with 7 bases that match TRBD1. V lost 7 bases to trimming and J lost 8 bases; unmatched junction nucleotides: 13. The germline V gene has CDR1 MNHNS and CDR2 SASEGT. CDR3 size: 15 residues. In DNA form, the CDR3 reads TGTGCCAGCACCCCCGGTGGAGGGGGCGGCGAAAAACTGTTTTTT. It yields the protein CASTPGGGGGEKLFF.

This chain connects TRBV5-1 to TRBJ1-1; TRBD1 is a possible D gene (5 bases). Germline V gene lookup returns CDR1 SGHRS and CDR2 YFSETQ. The CDR3 consists of 15 residues. V lost 0 bases and J 4 bases, leaving 13 bases between the germline ends. The CDR3 DNA reads TGCGCCAGCAGCTTGGGGACCAGGGACGGCACTGAAGCTTTCTTT. As protein: CASSLGTRDGTEAFF.

The chain uses TRBV11-2 and TRBJ2-5, with 7 bases fitting TRBD1. The CDR3 totals 14 residues. V was pared by 5 bases and J by 5 bases, with 8 bases of the junction left unmatched. CDR1 SGHAT and CDR2 FQNNGV come from the germline V gene. The CDR3 DNA sequence: TGTGCCAGCAGCGCTCAGGGGGTCGGGGAGACCCAGTACTTC. Its protein product is CASSAQGVGETQYF.

The sample holds one count of this clone. The chain is built from TRBV6-5 and TRBJ2-1, with D perhaps matching TRBD2 (6 bases). The CDR3 covers 13 residues. V lost 2 bases, J lost 12 bases, and 14 bases lay in between. Germline V gene data show CDR1 as MNHEY and CDR2 as SVGAGI. The CDR3 region is CASSYTRGKWQFF. CDR3 bases: TGTGCCAGCAGTTACACGCGGGGAAAATGGCAGTTCTTC.

This clone was detected a few times. The chain recombines TRBV9 with TRBJ2-1, with 8 bases matching TRBD1. The CDR3 is 14 residues long. V lost 3 bases to trimming and J lost 8 bases; unmatched junction nucleotides: 7. Germline V gene sequence: CDR1 SGDLS, CDR2 YYNGEE. As DNA, the CDR3 is TGTGCCAGCAGCGGAACAGGGGGTGGCGATGAGCAGTTCTTC. Residues: CASSGTGGGDEQFF.

V gene TRBV18 combines with J gene TRBJ2-3; D remains unclear. The CDR3 is 11 amino acids. CDR1 is KGHSH, CDR2 LQKENI, per germline. Deletions cut 3 bases from V and 4 bases from J, with 2 bases between. This CDR3 is CASSPADTQYF. DNA of the CDR3: TGTGCCAGCTCACCGGCAGATACGCAGTATTTT.

The rearrangement uses TRBV6-6 and TRBJ1-2; a possible D gene is TRBD1 (5 bases). The CDR3 is 15 residues long. Per germline, CDR1 MNHNY and CDR2 SVGAGI (reference sequence). V lost 7 bases, J lost 1 base, and 16 bases lay in between. The CDR3 loop is CASTPRDRFNYGYTF. The CDR3 DNA follows: TGTGCCAGCACACCTAGGGACCGATTTAACTATGGCTACACCTTC.

V gene TRBV10-3 combines with J gene TRBJ1-6, with 8 bases matching TRBD1. CDR3 length: 15 residues. The J segment lost 9 bases and the V segment lost 4 bases, leaving 8 bases of the junction unmatched. Germline V gives CDR1 ENHRY, CDR2 SYGVKD. CDR3 residues: CAISVTGTGPSPLHF. In nucleotides, the CDR3 is TGTGCCATCAGTGTAACCGGGACAGGACCTTCACCCCTCCACTTT.

The V gene is TRBV7-9, the J gene TRBJ2-1; 8 positions agree with TRBD1. The V and J ends lost 6 bases and 10 bases, in that order; junction bases with no gene match: 11. CDR3 length: 14 residues. Per germline, CDR1 SEHNR and CDR2 FQNEAQ (reference sequence). The CDR3 sequence: CASRRTGSEYEQFF. The CDR3 coding sequence is TGTGCCAGCAGGCGGACAGGGAGCGAATACGAGCAGTTCTTC.

The chain has TRBV5-6 and TRBJ1-1, with 12 bases lining up with TRBD1. CDR1 and CDR2 from the germline V gene are SGHDT and YYEEEE. The CDR3 contains 15 residues. J was trimmed by 1 base and V by 3 bases; bases with no gene match: 1. This chain's CDR3 is CASSWDRGRNTEAFF. The CDR3 region has the DNA TGTGCCAGCAGCTGGGACAGGGGGCGGAACACTGAAGCTTTCTTT.

The chain has TRBV29-1 and TRBJ2-1; 8 bases match TRBD2. Germline V gives CDR1 SQVTM, CDR2 ANQGSEA. This CDR3 has 15 residues. V trimming: 3 bases; J trimming: 4 bases; junction bases outside the gene matches: 8. For the CDR3, the DNA is TGCAGCGTTGACCGGACTAGCCTGATATACAATGAGCAGTTCTTC. Amino acid sequence: CSVDRTSLIYNEQFF.

The chain uses TRBV19 and TRBJ1-2, with D unclear. Germline CDR1 LNHDA, CDR2 SQIVND (reference sequence). This CDR3 comprises 13 residues. The V end lost 6 bases, the J end lost 8 bases, and 16 bases lay between the germline ends. The DNA of the CDR3 is TGTGCCAGTAGCCTCGCCACCCTGAGGGGCTACACCTTC. It is translated as CASSLATLRGYTF.

This sequence joins TRBV28 and TRBJ1-2; D remains ambiguous. Deletions cut 3 bases from V and 4 bases from J, with 6 bases between. In germline, CDR1 is MDHEN, CDR2 SYDVKM. The length of the CDR3 is 12 residues. For the CDR3, the DNA is TGTGCCAGCAGTTTCGAGGGCTATGGCTACACCTTC. Its translation: CASSFEGYGYTF.

The V call is TRBV10-3, the J call TRBJ2-2; 11 nucleotides align to TRBD2. Trimming removed 6 bases from V and 6 bases from J; junction bases left unmatched: 9. This CDR3 has 16 amino acids. Germline loops: CDR1 ENHRY, CDR2 SYGVKD. Written as DNA, the CDR3 is TGTGCCATCAGCCTACCAACTAGCGGGAGCGCCGGGGAGCTGTTTTTT. As protein: CAISLPTSGSAGELFF.

This chain connects TRBV7-2 to TRBJ2-7; the match to TRBD2 covers 13 bases. V lost 5 bases and J lost 7; bases outside the gene matches: 8. CDR1 is SGHTA and CDR2 is FQGNSA in the germline V gene. CDR3 length: 15 amino acids. The CDR3 sequence: CASSLGGLAGLEQYF. The CDR3 nucleotides read TGTGCCAGCAGCCTCGGGGGACTAGCGGGATTAGAGCAGTACTTC.

V usage is TRBV27 and J usage is TRBJ2-3; TRBD2 aligns across 12 bases. In germline, CDR1 is MNHEY, CDR2 SMNVEV (reference sequence). The CDR3 length is 15 residues. The trim removed 4 bases at V and 7 bases at J, leaving 6 bases unmatched. CDR3 DNA: TGTGCCAGCAGTTCGCCGACTAGCGGGAGTAATACGCAGTATTTT. Translation gives CASSSPTSGSNTQYF.

The rearrangement joins TRBV5-1 to TRBJ2-7; 7 bases line up with TRBD1. V lost 4 bases and J lost 7; bases outside the gene matches: 17. The CDR3 contains 16 residues. The germline CDR1 and CDR2 sequences are SGHRS and YFSETQ. CDR3 sequence: CASSILPGQSNREQYF. For the CDR3, the DNA is TGCGCCAGCAGCATTCTTCCGGGACAGTCAAACAGAGAGCAGTACTTC.

This CDR3 reads CASRWGGPNTEAFF. The CDR3 DNA reads as TGCGCCAGCAGATGGGGGGGCCCGAACACTGAAGCTTTCTTT. V and J are TRBV5-1 and TRBJ1-1; D is possibly TRBD1 (6 bases). Germline CDR1 SGHRS, CDR2 YFSETQ. This CDR3 has 14 amino acids. V shed 5 bases and J shed 1 base, with 12 bases lying between them.

V is TRBV7-2 and J is TRBJ1-2; D call uncertain. This CDR3 region has 14 residues. V gave up 5 bases and J gave up 8 bases, with 18 bases separating them. In germline, CDR1 is SGHTA, CDR2 FQGNSA. CDR3 DNA sequence: TGTGCCAGCAGCCAGAGGACCATCCCGGAAGGCTACACCTTC. As protein: CASSQRTIPEGYTF.

V usage is TRBV9 and J usage is TRBJ2-3; D uncertain. Germline values: CDR1 SGDLS, CDR2 YYNGEE. The germline V and J ends were trimmed by 0 bases and 4 bases, with 18 bases remaining between them. This CDR3 comprises 17 residues. Written as DNA, the CDR3 is TGTGCCAGCAGCGTAGGGGGATCAGGCTTTACGGCAGATACGCAGTATTTT. Its translation: CASSVGGSGFTADTQYF.

V and J are TRBV5-1 and TRBJ2-7, with 7 bases lining up with TRBD1. Germline CDR1 is SGHRS and CDR2 is YFSETQ. The CDR3 extends over 16 amino acids. Trimming removed 0 bases from V and 2 bases from J; junction bases left unmatched: 8. CDR3 residues: CASSLAPGQETYEQYF. DNA for the CDR3: TGCGCCAGCAGCTTGGCCCCCGGACAGGAAACCTACGAGCAGTACTTC.

V is TRBV2 and J is TRBJ2-7; 12 bases are shared with TRBD2. CDR1 is SNHLY and CDR2 is FYNNEI in the germline V gene. This CDR3 is 14 amino acids long. Trimming took 10 bases from V and 2 from J; bases not matched to a gene: 6. The chain's CDR3 is CAIGLAGPAYEQYF. CDR3 sequence (DNA): TGTGCCATAGGACTAGCGGGACCCGCCTACGAGCAGTACTTC.